Following are 32 T cell receptor beta chains from one sample sequenced in a study of T cell changes during pregnancy in multiple sclerosis (dated by TCRdb to the late 2010s). To prepare the library, the immunoSEQ multiplex PCR assay was applied. This immuneACCESS table, as held by TCRdb, lists in-frame sequences with V and J called but not all clones. Of the missing ones, under half trace to an unresolved V gene in checked studies; the others have no known cause. The sample records approximately 130,000 clones, approximately 96% of which are singletons. 0.44% of the sample lies in the top ten. Sequences were derived from peripheral blood, sampled after pregnancy. The receptors come from a female donor with multiple sclerosis, enrolled in a pregnancy study.

CDR3 in DNA: TGTGCCAGCAGTGTTCGGGAAAGCTCCTACAATGAGCAGTTCTTC. It codes for CASSVRESSYNEQFF. The gene calls are TRBV6-4 and TRBJ2-1; possibly TRBD2 for D (5 bases). Between the trimmed V and J ends, which lost 4 bases and 0 bases, there was a span of 10 bases. The CDR3 runs 15 residues. Germline CDR1 reads MRHNA; CDR2 reads SNTAGT.

With regard to this clone: The same CDR3 can be traced to other DNA sequences in this sample. The genes are TRBV5-1 and TRBJ2-5; possible D gene TRBD1, 6 bases. The V and J ends lost 1 base and 0 bases respectively, with 7 bases between them. The CDR3 sequence is 14 residues long. CDR1 SGHRS and CDR2 YFSETQ come from the germline V gene. The CDR3 coding sequence is TGCGCCAGCAGCTTGACAGGGTACCAAGAGACCCAGTACTTC. It encodes CASSLTGYQETQYF.

This rearrangement joins TRBV6-5 to TRBJ2-3; D uncertain. V dropped 3 bases and J dropped 7 bases, with 11 bases sitting between them. The CDR3 loop spans 13 amino acids. Germline assignment: CDR1 MNHEY and CDR2 SVGAGI. CDR3 DNA sequence: TGTGCCAGCAGTTATTTAAACCAGAATACGCAGTATTTT. Amino acid sequence: CASSYLNQNTQYF.

This clone was detected a few times. The genes are TRBV6-5 and TRBJ1-1; D gene unclear. Germline assignment: CDR1 MNHEY and CDR2 SVGAGI. CDR3 length: 14 amino acids. V was shortened by 2 bases and J by 5 bases, with 12 bases between the two germline ends. As DNA, the CDR3 is TGTGCCAGCAGTTACAGCCAATCCGGTACTGAAGCTTTCTTT. It encodes CASSYSQSGTEAFF.

This rearrangement joins TRBV6-6 to TRBJ2-1, with 7 bases that match TRBD1. J gave up 4 bases and V 0 bases, and 3 bases lay outside the gene matches. CDR1 is MNHNY and CDR2 is SVGAGI in the germline V gene (reference sequence). The CDR3 is 15 residues long. Here the CDR3 DNA reads TGTGCCAGCAGTTACTCAGGGGACAGATACAATGAGCAGTTCTTC. Its protein is CASSYSGDRYNEQFF.

The chain couples TRBV6-5 to TRBJ2-5, with 7 bases aligning to TRBD1. From germline, CDR1 is MNHEY and CDR2 SVGAGI. V trimming: 7 bases; J trimming: 3 bases; junction bases outside the gene matches: 5. This CDR3 has 13 amino acids. Here the CDR3 DNA reads TGTGCCAGCAAACCCGACAGGGAAGAGACCCAGTACTTC. Translating it yields CASKPDREETQYF.

The V and J genes are TRBV7-2 and TRBJ2-2, with TRBD1 matching over 7 bases. V dropped 5 bases and J dropped 8; count of bases not matched to a gene: 14. This CDR3 spans 16 amino acids. Germline V lookup: CDR1 SGHTA, CDR2 FQGNSA. The CDR3 is CASSDRLTGAHGELFF. The CDR3 region has the DNA TGTGCCAGCAGCGATCGCCTCACAGGGGCGCATGGGGAGCTGTTTTTT.

V usage is TRBV21-1 and J usage is TRBJ2-7; TRBD1, the D gene given by the table, was not confirmed from the DNA. TRBV21-1 is a documented pseudogene. The CDR3 extends over 15 amino acids. In DNA form, the CDR3 reads TGTGCCAGCAGCAAAGACCCAGGTCCCACCTACGAGCAGTACTTC. As protein: CASSKDPGPTYEQYF.

This sequence joins TRBV19 and TRBJ2-1; 7 nucleotides match TRBD2. This CDR3 has 14 amino acids. V shed 1 base and J 6 bases; nucleotides not matched to a gene: 3. From germline, CDR1 is LNHDA and CDR2 SQIVND (reference sequence). CDR3 sequence (DNA): TGTGCCAGTAGTATAGGGGGGGGTACCAATGAGCAGTTCTTC. Translated, it gives CASSIGGGTNEQFF.

The chain has TRBV2 and TRBJ2-2, with TRBD2 matching over 9 bases. CDR1 is SNHLY, CDR2 FYNNEI, per germline. V trimming: 4 bases; J trimming: 0 bases; junction bases outside the gene matches: 3. The CDR3 is 16 amino acids. CDR3 loop: CASSGLAGSNTGELFF. The CDR3, as DNA: TGTGCCAGCAGTGGCCTAGCGGGGTCGAACACCGGGGAGCTGTTTTTT.

CDR3 residues: CASSLQDNSYNEQFF. The DNA for the CDR3 is TGTGCCAGCTCACTCCAGGACAACTCCTACAATGAGCAGTTCTTC. This chain uses TRBV18 with TRBJ2-1; a possible D gene is TRBD1 (5 bases). Germline values: CDR1 KGHSH, CDR2 LQKENI. The CDR3 is 15 amino acids. Between the trimmed V and J ends, which lost 4 bases and 0 bases, there was a span of 10 bases.

The chain is built from TRBV9 and TRBJ2-5, with 7 bases that match TRBD2. Germline V gene data show CDR1 as SGDLS and CDR2 as YYNGEE. The CDR3 is 14 amino acids. Trimming cost V 4 bases and J 5 bases; bases outside gene matches: 8. As DNA, the CDR3 is TGTGCCAGCAGCCCAGCAGACGGGAGGGAGACCCAGTACTTC. Translated, it gives CASSPADGRETQYF. Full variable domain (rest looked up from reference TRBV9 and TRBJ2-5): DSGVTQTPKHLITATGQRVTLRCSPRSGDLSVYWYQQSLDQGLQFLIQYYNGEERAKGNILERFSAQQFPDLHSELNLSSLELGDSALYFCASSPADGRETQYFGPGTRLLVL.

The V call is TRBV6-1, the J call TRBJ2-5; D not resolved. This CDR3 contains 14 residues. Germline V gene data show CDR1 as MNHNS and CDR2 as SASEGT. Trimming removed 3 bases at V and 5 bases at J, with 13 bases between. The CDR3 nucleotides read TGTGCCAGCAGTGACTTACCCCGGCGGGAGACCCAGTACTTC. It encodes CASSDLPRRETQYF.

In nucleotides, the CDR3 is TGTGCCAGCTCACCAAGCGGGACAGGGCCTAGCACAGATACGCAGTATTTT. It is translated as CASSPSGTGPSTDTQYF. The V call is TRBV18, the J call TRBJ2-3, with 9 bases matching TRBD1. Trimming cost V 2 bases and J 0 bases; bases outside gene matches: 6. The CDR3 consists of 17 residues. CDR1 and CDR2 (germline): KGHSH, LQKENI.

The chain employs TRBV7-2 and TRBJ1-3; D is unresolved. Trimming took 2 bases from V and 4 from J, leaving 9 bases between them. CDR1 is SGHTA and CDR2 is FQGNSA in the germline V gene. The CDR3 contains 14 residues. The CDR3 here is CASSLSGWGNTIYF. The CDR3 DNA reads TGTGCCAGCAGCTTAAGCGGGTGGGGAAACACCATATATTTT.

This rearrangement joins TRBV5-4 to TRBJ2-7; the match to TRBD1 covers 7 bases. The ends lost 2 bases at V and 2 bases at J; junction bases unmatched: 4. This CDR3 contains 14 residues. CDR1 SGHNT and CDR2 YYREEE come from the germline V gene (reference sequence). The CDR3 sequence: CASSLGGAPYEQYF. The CDR3 nucleotides read TGTGCCAGCAGCTTAGGGGGCGCCCCCTACGAGCAGTACTTC. The complete variable domain, with remaining parts taken from reference TRBV5-4 and TRBJ2-7, reads ETGVTQSPTHLIKTRGQQVTLRCSSQSGHNTVSWYQQALGQGPQFIFQYYREEENGRGNFPPRFSGLQFPNYSSELNVNALELDDSALYLCASSLGGAPYEQYFGPGTRLTVT.

The chain is built from TRBV5-6 and TRBJ2-4; 9 positions match TRBD1. The germline gives CDR1 SGHDT, CDR2 YYEEEE. J lost 1 base, V lost 4 bases, and 9 bases had no gene match. The CDR3 contains 17 residues. CDR3 loop: CASSRSRDRAAKNIQYF. The DNA for the CDR3 is TGTGCCAGCAGCCGAAGCCGGGACAGGGCGGCCAAAAACATTCAGTACTTC. The complete variable domain, with remaining parts taken from reference TRBV5-6 and TRBJ2-4, reads DAGVTQSPTHLIKTRGQQVTLRCSPKSGHDTVSWYQQALGQGPQFIFQYYEEEERQRGNFPDRFSGHQFPNYSSELNVNALLLGDSALYLCASSRSRDRAAKNIQYFGAGTRLSVL.

The J gene is TRBJ1-5, the V gene TRBV2, with TRBD1 as a possible D gene (5 bases). This CDR3 spans 13 amino acids. Trimming cost V 6 bases and J 2 bases, with 8 bases left between them. CDR1 and CDR2 (germline): SNHLY, FYNNEI. CDR3 loop: CASSRGGNQPQHF. The CDR3 region has the DNA TGTGCCAGCAGCCGGGGGGGCAATCAGCCCCAGCATTTT.

The chain combines TRBV7-9 with TRBJ2-7, with 8 bases that match TRBD2. The CDR3 totals 14 residues. Germline values: CDR1 SEHNR, CDR2 FQNEAQ (reference sequence). V trimming: 4 bases; J trimming: 3 bases; junction bases outside the gene matches: 5. As DNA, the CDR3 is TGTGCCAGCAGCTCCGGGACTAGTCACTACGAGCAGTACTTC. It yields the protein CASSSGTSHYEQYF.

V usage is TRBV27 and J usage is TRBJ2-2, with a weak D call TRBD2 (6 bases). Between the trimmed V and J ends, which lost 8 bases and 1 base, there was a span of 11 bases. Germline V CDR1 and CDR2: MNHEY, SMNVEV (reference sequence). The CDR3 is 14 residues long. Here the CDR3 DNA reads TGTGCCAGCGGCGGGGCAGGGAACACCGGGGAGCTGTTTTTT. It translates to CASGGAGNTGELFF.

The chain has TRBV28 and TRBJ2-3, with 12 bases that match TRBD2. In germline, CDR1 is MDHEN, CDR2 SYDVKM. The CDR3 spans 19 residues. With 5 bases clipped from V and 5 bases from J, the junction kept 17 bases outside the gene matches. The CDR3, as DNA: TGTGCCAGCAGTCCCAGGCTAGCGGGAGGGCCGACCCTCCGAGATACGCAGTATTTT. Residues: CASSPRLAGGPTLRDTQYF. Supplemented by reference TRBV28 and TRBJ2-3, the full variable domain reads DVKVTQSSRYLVKRTGEKVFLECVQDMDHENMFWYRQDPGLGLRLIYFSYDVKMKEKGDIPEGYSVSREKKERFSLILESASTNQTSMYLCASSPRLAGGPTLRDTQYFGPGTRLTVL.

This sequence joins TRBV28 and TRBJ2-3, with TRBD1 matching 10 bases. V lost 6 bases, J lost 3 bases, and 12 bases stayed unmatched. Germline assignment: CDR1 MDHEN and CDR2 SYDVKM. CDR3 length equals 17 residues. CDR3 coding DNA: TGTGCCAGCAGCGAATATTCCGGGACAGGGGCAACAGATACGCAGTATTTT. It encodes CASSEYSGTGATDTQYF.

The chain employs TRBV5-6 and TRBJ2-7; 10 bases are shared with TRBD1. CDR3 length: 15 amino acids. The trim removed 3 bases at V and 3 bases at J, leaving 6 bases unmatched. Germline CDR1 SGHDT, CDR2 YYEEEE. CDR3 sequence: CASSSAGTGDYEQYF. The DNA of the CDR3 is TGTGCCAGCAGCTCCGCCGGGACAGGGGACTACGAGCAGTACTTC.

The rearrangement uses TRBV30 and TRBJ1-1, with D hard to call. This CDR3 has 15 amino acids. Germline CDR1 GTSNPN, CDR2 SVGIG (reference sequence). V was clipped by 2 bases and J by 1 base, with 14 bases between them. The CDR3 nucleotides read TGTGCCTGGAGTATTCTATCGGCGGGGAACACTGAAGCTTTCTTT. It codes for CAWSILSAGNTEAFF. The full variable domain, in which reference TRBV30 and TRBJ1-1 provide the parts outside the CDR3, is SQTIHQWPATLVQPVGSPLSLECTVEGTSNPNLYWYRQAAGRGLQLLFYSVGIGQISSEVPQNLSASRPQDRQFILSSKKLLLSDSGFYLCAWSILSAGNTEAFFGQGTRLTVV.

The gene calls are TRBV9 and TRBJ2-3, with D possibly matching TRBD1 (6 bases). The CDR3 is made up of 14 amino acids. Germline-derived CDR1 and CDR2 are SGDLS and YYNGEE. V lost 5 bases, J lost 6 bases, and 16 bases lay in between. This CDR3 reads CASRPQGRLDTQYF. For the CDR3, the DNA is TGTGCCAGCAGACCACAGGGTAGATTGGATACGCAGTATTTT.

This chain links TRBV7-6 with TRBJ2-7; the D gene is possibly TRBD2 (6 bases). V was shortened by 0 bases and J by 2 bases, with 17 bases between the two germline ends. Germline values: CDR1 SGHVS, CDR2 FNYEAQ. The CDR3 sequence is 17 residues long. This CDR3 is CASSLARGIASTYEQYF. CDR3 sequence (DNA): TGTGCCAGCAGCTTAGCGCGGGGAATAGCGTCGACCTACGAGCAGTACTTC.

J is TRBJ2-1 and V is TRBV5-1, with TRBD2 matching 9 bases. The germline CDR1 and CDR2 sequences are SGHRS and YFSETQ. V was clipped by 4 bases and J by 14 bases; unmatched bases: 22. The CDR3 runs 17 residues. CDR3 in amino acids: CASSLALAGGLSRSKFF. For the CDR3, the DNA is TGCGCCAGCAGCCTGGCACTAGCGGGCGGGTTGAGTAGGTCCAAGTTCTTC.

The CDR3 here is CASTGQNLYHEQYF. For the CDR3, the DNA is TGTGCCAGCACTGGACAGAATCTTTACCACGAGCAGTACTTC. The chain links TRBV2 to TRBJ2-7; tentative D call: TRBD1 (6 bases). The CDR3 sequence is 14 residues long. The germline V and J ends were trimmed by 7 bases and 5 bases, with 18 bases remaining between them. CDR1 is SNHLY and CDR2 is FYNNEI in the germline V gene.

V usage is TRBV5-1 and J usage is TRBJ1-1; no firm D call. The CDR3 consists of 16 residues. Deletions cut 4 bases from V and 6 bases from J, with 22 bases between. The germline V gene encodes CDR1 SGHRS and CDR2 YFSETQ. This CDR3 reads CASSKRGEGRGSEAFF. The CDR3 region has the DNA TGCGCCAGCAGCAAACGCGGGGAGGGTCGAGGCTCTGAAGCTTTCTTT.

The CDR3 coding sequence is TGTGCCAGCAGCCCTGTTGCGGGACTCAACGCACAGCAGTACTTC. Its protein product is CASSPVAGLNAQQYF. The chain recombines TRBV7-8 with TRBJ2-7, with D possibly matching TRBD2 (6 bases). The CDR3 loop spans 15 amino acids. CDR1 and CDR2 (germline): SGHVS, FQNEAQ. V was trimmed by 5 bases and J by 8 bases, leaving 22 bases between them.

The V call is TRBV7-9, the J call TRBJ1-4, with TRBD1 matching 8 bases. The ends lost 5 bases at V and 8 bases at J; junction bases unmatched: 7. The CDR3 is 14 residues long. Germline CDR1 is SEHNR and CDR2 is FQNEAQ (reference sequence). The CDR3 nucleotides are TGTGCCAGCAGCCCGGGGACAGGTCAGGAAAAACTGTTTTTT. It is translated as CASSPGTGQEKLFF.

The chain joins TRBV2 to TRBJ1-1; D gene unclear. The CDR3 is made up of 12 amino acids. V dropped 2 bases and J dropped 5 bases, with 6 bases sitting between them. Germline assignment: CDR1 SNHLY and CDR2 FYNNEI. The CDR3 DNA is TGTGCCAGCAGTGAATGGAGGACTGAAGCTTTCTTT. Translating it yields CASSEWRTEAFF.